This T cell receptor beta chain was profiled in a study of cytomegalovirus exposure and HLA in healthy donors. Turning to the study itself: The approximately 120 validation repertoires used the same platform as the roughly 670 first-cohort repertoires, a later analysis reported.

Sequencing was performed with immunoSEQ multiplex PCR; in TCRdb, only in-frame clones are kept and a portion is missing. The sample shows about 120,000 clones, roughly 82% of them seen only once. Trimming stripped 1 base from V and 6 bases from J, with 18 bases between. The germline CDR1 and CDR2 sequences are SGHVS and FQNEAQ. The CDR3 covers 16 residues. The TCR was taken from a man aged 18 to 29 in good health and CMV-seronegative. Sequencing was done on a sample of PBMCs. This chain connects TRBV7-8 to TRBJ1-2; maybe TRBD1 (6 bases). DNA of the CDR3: TGTGCCAGCAGCTTAGTCGGACAGCCCCAATACAATGGCTACACCTTC. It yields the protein CASSLVGQPQYNGYTF.